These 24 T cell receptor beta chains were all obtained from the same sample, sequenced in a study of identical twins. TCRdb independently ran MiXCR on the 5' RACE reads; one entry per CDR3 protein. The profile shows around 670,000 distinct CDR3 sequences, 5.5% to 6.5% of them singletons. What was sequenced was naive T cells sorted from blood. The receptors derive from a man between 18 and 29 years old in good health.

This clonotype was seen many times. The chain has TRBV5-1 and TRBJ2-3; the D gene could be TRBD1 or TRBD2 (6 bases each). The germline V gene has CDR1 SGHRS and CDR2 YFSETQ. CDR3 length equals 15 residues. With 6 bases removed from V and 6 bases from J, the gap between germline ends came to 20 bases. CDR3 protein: CASTPRSGAGDTQYF. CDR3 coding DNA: TGCGCCAGCACCCCCCGATCGGGGGCAGGGGATACGCAGTATTTT.

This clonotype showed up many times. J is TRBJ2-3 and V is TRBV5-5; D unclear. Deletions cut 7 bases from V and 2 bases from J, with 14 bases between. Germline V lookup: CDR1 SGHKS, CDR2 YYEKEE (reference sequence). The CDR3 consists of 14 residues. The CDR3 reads CASCAGGFTDTQYF. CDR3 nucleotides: TGTGCCAGCTGTGCTGGCGGCTTCACAGATACGCAGTATTTT.

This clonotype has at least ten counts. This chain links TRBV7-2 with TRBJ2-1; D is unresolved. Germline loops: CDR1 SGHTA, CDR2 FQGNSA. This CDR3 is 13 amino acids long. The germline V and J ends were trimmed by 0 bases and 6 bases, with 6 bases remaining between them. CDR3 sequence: CASSLAPINEQFF. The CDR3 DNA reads TGTGCCAGCAGCTTAGCCCCGATCAATGAGCAGTTCTTC.

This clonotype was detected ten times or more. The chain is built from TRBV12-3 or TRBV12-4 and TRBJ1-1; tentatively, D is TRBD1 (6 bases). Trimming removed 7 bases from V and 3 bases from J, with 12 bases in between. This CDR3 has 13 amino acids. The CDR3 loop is CASTLGGHTEAFF. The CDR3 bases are TGTGCCAGCACCCTCGGGGGGCACACTGAAGCTTTCTTT.

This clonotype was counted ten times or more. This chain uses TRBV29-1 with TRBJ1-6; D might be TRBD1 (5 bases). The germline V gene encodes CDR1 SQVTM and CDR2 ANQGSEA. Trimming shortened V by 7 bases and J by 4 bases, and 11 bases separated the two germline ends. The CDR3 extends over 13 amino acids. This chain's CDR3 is CSGGDGYNSPLHF. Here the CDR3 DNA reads TGCAGCGGGGGGGACGGTTATAATTCACCCCTCCACTTT. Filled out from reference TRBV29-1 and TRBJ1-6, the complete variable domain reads SAVISQKPSRDICQRGTSLTIQCQVDSQVTMMFWYRQQPGQSLTLIATANQGSEATYESGFVIDKFPISRPNLTFSTLTVSNMSPEDSSIYLCSGGDGYNSPLHFGNGTRLTVT.

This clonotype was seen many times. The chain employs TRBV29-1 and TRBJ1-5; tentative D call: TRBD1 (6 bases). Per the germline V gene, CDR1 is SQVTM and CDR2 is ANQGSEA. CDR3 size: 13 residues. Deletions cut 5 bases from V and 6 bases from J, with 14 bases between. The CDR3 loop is CSVLWQGSQPQHF. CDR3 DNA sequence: TGCAGCGTTCTTTGGCAGGGGAGTCAGCCCCAGCATTTT.

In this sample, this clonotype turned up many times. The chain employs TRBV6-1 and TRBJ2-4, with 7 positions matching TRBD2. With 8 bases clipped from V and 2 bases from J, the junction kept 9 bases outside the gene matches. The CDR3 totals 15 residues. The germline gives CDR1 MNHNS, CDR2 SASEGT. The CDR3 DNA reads TGTGCCAGCGGGGGGGGGAGGGGTCCCAAAAACATTCAGTACTTC. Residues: CASGGGRGPKNIQYF.

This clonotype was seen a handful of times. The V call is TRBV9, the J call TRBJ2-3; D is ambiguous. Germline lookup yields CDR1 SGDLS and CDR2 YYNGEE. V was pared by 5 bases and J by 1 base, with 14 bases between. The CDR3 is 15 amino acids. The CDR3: CASSPPGPRTDTQYF. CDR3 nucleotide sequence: TGTGCCAGCAGTCCTCCAGGCCCGCGCACAGATACGCAGTATTTT.

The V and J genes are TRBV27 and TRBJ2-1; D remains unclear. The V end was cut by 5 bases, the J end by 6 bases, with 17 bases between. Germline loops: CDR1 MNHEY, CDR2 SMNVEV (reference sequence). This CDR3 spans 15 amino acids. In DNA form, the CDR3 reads TGTGCCAGCAGTACCGTCCGCGATGGGATCAATGAGCAGTTCTTC. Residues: CASSTVRDGINEQFF.

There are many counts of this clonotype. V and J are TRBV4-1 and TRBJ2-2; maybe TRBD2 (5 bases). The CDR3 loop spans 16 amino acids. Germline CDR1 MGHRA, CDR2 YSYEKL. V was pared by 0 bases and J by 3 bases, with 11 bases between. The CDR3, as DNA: TGCGCCAGCAGCCAAGAAGGCGGGCCGGACACCGGGGAGCTGTTTTTT. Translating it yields CASSQEGGPDTGELFF.

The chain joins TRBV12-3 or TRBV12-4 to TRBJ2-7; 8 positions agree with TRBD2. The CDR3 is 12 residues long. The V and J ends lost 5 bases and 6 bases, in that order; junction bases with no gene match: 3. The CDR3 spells CASSPGGREQYF. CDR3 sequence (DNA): TGTGCCAGCAGTCCGGGGGGGCGCGAGCAGTACTTC.

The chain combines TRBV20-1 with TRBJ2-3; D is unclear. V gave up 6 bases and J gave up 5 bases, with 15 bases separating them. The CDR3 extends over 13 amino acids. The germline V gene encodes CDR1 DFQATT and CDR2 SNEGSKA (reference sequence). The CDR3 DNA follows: TGCAGTGCCCCTTTCGTCCCTGGAGATACGCAGTATTTT. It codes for CSAPFVPGDTQYF.

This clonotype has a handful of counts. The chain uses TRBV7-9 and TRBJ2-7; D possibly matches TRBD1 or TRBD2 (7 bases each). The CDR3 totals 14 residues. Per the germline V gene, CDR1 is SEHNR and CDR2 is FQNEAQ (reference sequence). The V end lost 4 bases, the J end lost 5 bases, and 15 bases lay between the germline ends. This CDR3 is CASSSEGGGDEQYF. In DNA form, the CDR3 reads TGTGCCAGCAGCTCTGAGGGAGGGGGCGACGAGCAGTACTTC.

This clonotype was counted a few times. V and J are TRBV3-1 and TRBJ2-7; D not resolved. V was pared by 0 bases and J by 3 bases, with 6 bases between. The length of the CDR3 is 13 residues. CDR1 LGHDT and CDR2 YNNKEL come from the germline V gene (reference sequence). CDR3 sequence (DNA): TGTGCCAGCAGCCAAGATCAATTCTACGAGCAGTACTTC. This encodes CASSQDQFYEQYF.

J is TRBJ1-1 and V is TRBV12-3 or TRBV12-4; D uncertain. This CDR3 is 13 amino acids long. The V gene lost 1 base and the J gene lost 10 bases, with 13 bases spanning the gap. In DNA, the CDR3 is TGTGCCAGCAGTTTAGAAGGGCCCGCCGGAGCTTTCTTT. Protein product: CASSLEGPAGAFF.

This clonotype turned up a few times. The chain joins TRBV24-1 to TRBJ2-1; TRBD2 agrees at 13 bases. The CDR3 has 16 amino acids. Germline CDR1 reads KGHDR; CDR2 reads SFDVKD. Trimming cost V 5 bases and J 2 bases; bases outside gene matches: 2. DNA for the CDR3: TGTGCCACCAGTGGTGGACTAGCGGGAGCCTACAATGAGCAGTTCTTC. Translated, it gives CATSGGLAGAYNEQFF.

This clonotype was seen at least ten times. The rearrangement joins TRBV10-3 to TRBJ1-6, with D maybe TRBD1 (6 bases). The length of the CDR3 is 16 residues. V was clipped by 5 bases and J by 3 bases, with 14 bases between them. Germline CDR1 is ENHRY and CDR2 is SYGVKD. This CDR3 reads CAISKQGASYNSPLHF. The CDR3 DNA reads TGTGCCATCAGTAAACAGGGAGCGAGCTATAATTCACCCCTCCACTTT.

The CDR3 DNA follows: TGTGCCAGCAGCCTAGGTCCAGGGGAGTTGTACGAGCAGTACTTC. Translated: CASSLGPGELYEQYF. The chain has TRBV7-2 and TRBJ2-7, with D perhaps matching TRBD1 (6 bases). The V gene's germline CDR1 is SGHTA and CDR2 FQGNSA. The CDR3 covers 15 residues. V lost 5 bases and J lost 4, with 18 bases in between.

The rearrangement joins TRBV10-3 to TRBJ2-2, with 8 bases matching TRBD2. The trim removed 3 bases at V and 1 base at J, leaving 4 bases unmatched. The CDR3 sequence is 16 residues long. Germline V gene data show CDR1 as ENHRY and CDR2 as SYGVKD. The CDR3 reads CAISDPTSGNTGELFF. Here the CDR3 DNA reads TGTGCCATCAGTGATCCCACTAGCGGGAACACCGGGGAGCTGTTTTTT.

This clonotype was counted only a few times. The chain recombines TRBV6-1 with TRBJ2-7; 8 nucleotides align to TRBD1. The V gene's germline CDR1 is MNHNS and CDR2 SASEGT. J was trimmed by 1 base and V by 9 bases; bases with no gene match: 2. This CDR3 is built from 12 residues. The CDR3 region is CASRQGSYEQYV. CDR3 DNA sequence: TGTGCCAGTAGACAGGGGTCCTACGAGCAGTACGTC.

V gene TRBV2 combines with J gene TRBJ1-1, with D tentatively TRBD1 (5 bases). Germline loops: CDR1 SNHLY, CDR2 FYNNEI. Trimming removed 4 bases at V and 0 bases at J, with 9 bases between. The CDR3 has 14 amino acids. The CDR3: CASSGGPMNTEAFF. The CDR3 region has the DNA TGTGCCAGCAGTGGGGGCCCAATGAACACTGAAGCTTTCTTT.

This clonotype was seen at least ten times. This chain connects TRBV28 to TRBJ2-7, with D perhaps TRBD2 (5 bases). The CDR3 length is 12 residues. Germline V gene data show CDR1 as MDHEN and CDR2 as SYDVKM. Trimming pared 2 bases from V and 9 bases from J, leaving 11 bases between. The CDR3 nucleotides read TGTGCCAGCAGTTTAGGGAGCTCCGGGCAGTACTTC. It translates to CASSLGSSGQYF.

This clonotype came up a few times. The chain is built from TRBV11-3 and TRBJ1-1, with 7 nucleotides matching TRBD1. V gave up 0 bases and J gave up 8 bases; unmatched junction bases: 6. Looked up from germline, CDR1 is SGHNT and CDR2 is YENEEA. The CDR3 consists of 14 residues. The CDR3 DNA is TGTGCCAGCAGCTTAGAACCAACGGACAGGGAAGCTTTCTTT. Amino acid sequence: CASSLEPTDREAFF.

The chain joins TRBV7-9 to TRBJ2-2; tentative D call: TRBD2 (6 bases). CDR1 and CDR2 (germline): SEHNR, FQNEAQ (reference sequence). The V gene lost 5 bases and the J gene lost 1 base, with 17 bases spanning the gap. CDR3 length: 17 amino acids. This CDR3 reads CASSLLGAGLNTGELFF. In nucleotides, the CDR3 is TGTGCCAGCAGCCTCCTAGGGGCGGGGCTGAACACCGGGGAGCTGTTTTTT.